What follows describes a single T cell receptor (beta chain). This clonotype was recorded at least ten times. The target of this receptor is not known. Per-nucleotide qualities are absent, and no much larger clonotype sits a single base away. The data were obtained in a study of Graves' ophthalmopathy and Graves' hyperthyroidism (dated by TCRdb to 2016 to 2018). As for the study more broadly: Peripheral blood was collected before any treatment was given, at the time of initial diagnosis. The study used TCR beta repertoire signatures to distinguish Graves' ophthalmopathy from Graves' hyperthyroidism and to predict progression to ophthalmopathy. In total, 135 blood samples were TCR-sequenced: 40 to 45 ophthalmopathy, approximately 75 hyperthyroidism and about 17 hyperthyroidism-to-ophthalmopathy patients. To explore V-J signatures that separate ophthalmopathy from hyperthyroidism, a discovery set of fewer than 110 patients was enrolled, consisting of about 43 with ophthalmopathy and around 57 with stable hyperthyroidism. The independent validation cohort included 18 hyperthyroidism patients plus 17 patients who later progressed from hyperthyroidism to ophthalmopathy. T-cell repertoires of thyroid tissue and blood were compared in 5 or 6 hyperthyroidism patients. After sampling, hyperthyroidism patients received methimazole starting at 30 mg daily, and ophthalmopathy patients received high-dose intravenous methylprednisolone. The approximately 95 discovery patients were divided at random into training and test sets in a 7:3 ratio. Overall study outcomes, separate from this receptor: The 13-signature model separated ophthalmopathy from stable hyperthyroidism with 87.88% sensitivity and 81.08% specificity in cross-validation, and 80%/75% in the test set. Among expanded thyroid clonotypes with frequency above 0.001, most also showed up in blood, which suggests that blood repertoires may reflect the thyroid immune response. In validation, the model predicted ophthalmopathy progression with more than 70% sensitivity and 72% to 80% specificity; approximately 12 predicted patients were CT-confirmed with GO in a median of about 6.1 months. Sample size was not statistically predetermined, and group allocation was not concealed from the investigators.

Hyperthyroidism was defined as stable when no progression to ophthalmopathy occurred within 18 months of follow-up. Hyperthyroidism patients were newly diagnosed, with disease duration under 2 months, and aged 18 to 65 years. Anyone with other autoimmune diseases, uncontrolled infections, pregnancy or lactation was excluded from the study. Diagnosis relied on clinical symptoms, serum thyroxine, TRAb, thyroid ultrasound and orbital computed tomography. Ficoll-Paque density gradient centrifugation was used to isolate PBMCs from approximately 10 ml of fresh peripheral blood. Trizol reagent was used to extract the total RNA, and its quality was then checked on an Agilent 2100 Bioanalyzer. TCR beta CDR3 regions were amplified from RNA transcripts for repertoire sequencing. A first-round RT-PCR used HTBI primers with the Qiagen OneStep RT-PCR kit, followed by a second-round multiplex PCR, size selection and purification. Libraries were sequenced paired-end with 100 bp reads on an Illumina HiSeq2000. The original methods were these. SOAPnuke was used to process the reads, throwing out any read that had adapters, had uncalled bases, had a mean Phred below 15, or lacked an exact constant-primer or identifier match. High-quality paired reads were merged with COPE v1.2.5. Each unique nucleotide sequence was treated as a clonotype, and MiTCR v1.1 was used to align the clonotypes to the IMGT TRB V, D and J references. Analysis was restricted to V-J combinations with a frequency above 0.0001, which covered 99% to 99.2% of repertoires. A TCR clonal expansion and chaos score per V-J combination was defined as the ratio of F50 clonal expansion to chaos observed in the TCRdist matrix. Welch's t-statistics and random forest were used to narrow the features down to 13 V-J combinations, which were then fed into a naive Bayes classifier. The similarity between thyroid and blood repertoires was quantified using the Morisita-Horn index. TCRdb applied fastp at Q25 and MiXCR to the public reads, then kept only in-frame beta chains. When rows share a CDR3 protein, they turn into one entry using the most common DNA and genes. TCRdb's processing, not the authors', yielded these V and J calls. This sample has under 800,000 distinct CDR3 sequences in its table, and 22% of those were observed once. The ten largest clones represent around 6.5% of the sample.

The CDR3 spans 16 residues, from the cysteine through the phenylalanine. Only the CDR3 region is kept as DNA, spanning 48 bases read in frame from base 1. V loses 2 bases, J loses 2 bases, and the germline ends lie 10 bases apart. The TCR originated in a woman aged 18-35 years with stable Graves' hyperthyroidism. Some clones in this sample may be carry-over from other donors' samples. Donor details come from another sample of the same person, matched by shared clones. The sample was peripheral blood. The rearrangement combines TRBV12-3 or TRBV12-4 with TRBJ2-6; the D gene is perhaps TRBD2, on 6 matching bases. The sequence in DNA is TGTGCCAGCAGTTTACCGGGGGTAACTGGGGCCAACGTCCTGACTTTC. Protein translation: CASSLPGVTGANVLTF.